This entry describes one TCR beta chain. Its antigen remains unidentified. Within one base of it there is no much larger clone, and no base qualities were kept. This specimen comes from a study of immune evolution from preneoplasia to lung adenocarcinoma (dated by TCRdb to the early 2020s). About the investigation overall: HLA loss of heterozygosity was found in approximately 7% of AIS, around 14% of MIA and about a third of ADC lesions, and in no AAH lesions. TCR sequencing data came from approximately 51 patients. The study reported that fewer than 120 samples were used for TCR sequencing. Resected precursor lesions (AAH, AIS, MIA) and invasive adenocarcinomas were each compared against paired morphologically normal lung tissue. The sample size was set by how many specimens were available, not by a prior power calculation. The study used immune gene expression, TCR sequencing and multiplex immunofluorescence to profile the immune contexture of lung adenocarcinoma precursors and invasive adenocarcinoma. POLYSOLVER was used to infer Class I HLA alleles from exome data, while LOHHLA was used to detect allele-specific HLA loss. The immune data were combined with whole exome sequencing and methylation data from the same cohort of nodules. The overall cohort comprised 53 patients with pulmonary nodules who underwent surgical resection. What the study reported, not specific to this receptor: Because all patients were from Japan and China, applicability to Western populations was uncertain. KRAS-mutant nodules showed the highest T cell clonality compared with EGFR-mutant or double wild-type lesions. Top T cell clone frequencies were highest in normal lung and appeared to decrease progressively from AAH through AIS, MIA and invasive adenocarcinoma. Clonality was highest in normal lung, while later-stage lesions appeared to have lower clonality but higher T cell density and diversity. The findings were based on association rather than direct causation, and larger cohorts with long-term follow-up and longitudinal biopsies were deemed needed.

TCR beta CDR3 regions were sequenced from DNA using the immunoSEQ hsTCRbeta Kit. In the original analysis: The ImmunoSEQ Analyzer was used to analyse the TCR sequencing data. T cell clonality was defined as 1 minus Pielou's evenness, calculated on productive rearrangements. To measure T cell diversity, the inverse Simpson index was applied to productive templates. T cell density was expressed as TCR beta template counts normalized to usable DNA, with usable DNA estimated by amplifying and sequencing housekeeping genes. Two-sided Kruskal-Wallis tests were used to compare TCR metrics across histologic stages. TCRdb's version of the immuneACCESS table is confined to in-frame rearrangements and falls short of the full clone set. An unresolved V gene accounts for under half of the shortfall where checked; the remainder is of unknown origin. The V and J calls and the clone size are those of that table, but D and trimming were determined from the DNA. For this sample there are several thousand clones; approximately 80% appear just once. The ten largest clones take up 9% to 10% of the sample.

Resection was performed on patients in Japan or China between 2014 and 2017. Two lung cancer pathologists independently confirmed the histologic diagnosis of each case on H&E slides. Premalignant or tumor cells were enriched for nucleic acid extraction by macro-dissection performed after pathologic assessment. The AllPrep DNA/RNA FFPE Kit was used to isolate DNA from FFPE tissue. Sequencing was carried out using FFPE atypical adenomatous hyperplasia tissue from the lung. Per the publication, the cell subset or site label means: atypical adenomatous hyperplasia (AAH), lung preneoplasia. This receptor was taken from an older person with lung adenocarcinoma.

The CDR3 in this case is CASSLGQGANEKLFF. The nucleotide sequence is given as TGTGCCAGCAGCCTGGGACAGGGGGCTAATGAAAAACTGTTTTTT. Rearrangement joined TRBV4-2 to TRBJ1-4; 11 nucleotides in the junction match TRBD1. CDR1 and CDR2 are drawn from the germline V gene: LGHNA, YNFKEQ. V is trimmed back by 4 bases and J by 3 bases, and the junction contains 1 base that no gene match accounts for. Spanning cysteine to phenylalanine, the CDR3 consists of 15 amino acids. The entry retains the CDR3 DNA only, 45 bases that are in frame from base 1.